This T cell receptor beta chain was identified in a study of beta chain features in type 1 diabetes. Broader study findings: Among all four CD4+ subsets, Type 1 diabetes patients had TCRB CDR3s that were moderately but significantly shorter. Reads derived from cDNA could over-represent cells showing high TCR expression. Type 1 diabetes patients had VDJ junctions that carried fewer insertions and more deletions. Naive, central memory and regulatory TCRB repertoires appeared more similar among patients than healthy donors.

Expressed TCRB transcripts were sequenced, since all the RNA that had been isolated was reverse transcribed. Naive, central memory and regulatory T cell samples came to a mean of approximately 4 million reads. Using immunoSEQ multiplex PCR, the repertoire was profiled, and TCRdb retains in-frame clones only, with some absent. The profile covers hundreds of thousands of clones, with about 14% appearing a single time and approximately 0.042% taken by the ten largest. This clone was seen a handful of times. The antigen is unknown. The TCR was taken from a man younger than 35 with type 1 diabetes. The sequenced sample consisted of naive CD4+ T cells from blood.

For the CDR3, the DNA is TGTGCCATCAGTGGAGGGAGACCAACCGACAATGAGCAGTTCTTC. Protein sequence: CAISGGRPTDNEQFF. This chain joins TRBV10-3 and TRBJ2-1; perhaps TRBD2 as D (5 bases). CDR3 length: 15 residues. V was cut by 4 bases and J by 5 bases, with 15 bases left in between. The germline V gene encodes CDR1 ENHRY and CDR2 SYGVKD.